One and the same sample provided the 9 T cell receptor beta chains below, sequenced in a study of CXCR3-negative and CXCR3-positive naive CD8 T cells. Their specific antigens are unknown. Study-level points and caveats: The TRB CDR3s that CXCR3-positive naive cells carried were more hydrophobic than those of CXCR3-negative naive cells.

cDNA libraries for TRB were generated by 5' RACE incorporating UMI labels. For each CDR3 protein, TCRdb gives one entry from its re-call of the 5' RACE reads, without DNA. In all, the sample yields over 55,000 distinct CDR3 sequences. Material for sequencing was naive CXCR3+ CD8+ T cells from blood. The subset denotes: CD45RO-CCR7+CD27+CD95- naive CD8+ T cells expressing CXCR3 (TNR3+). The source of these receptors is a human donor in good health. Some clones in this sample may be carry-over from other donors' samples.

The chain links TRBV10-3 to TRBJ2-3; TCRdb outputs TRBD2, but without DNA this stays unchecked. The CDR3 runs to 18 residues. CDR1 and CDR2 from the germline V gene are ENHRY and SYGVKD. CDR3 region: CAIAAGASLAGTTDTQYF.

CDR3: CASSIYGEVYTF. This chain uses TRBV19 with TRBJ1-2. The CDR3 has 12 residues. CDR1 and CDR2 from the germline V gene are LNHDA and SQIVND (reference sequence). Complete variable domain (other parts from reference TRBV19 and TRBJ1-2): DGGITQSPKYLFRKEGQNVTLSCEQNLNHDAMYWYRQDPGQGLRLIYYSQIVNDFQKGDIAEGYSVSREKKESFPLTVTSAQKNPTAFYLCASSIYGEVYTFGSGTRLTVV.

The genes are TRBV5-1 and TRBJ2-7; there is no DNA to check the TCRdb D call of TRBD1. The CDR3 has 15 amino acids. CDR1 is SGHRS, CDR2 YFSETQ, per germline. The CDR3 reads CASSLAGGPSYEQYF.

The CDR3 here is CASSYDETQYF. This chain connects TRBV6-2 or TRBV6-3 to TRBJ2-5. Germline values: CDR1 MNHEY, CDR2 SVGEGT. The CDR3 consists of 11 residues.

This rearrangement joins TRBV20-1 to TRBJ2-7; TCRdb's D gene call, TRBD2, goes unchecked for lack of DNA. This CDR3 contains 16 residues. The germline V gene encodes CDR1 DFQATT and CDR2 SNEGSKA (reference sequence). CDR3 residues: CSARSRAGGPVYEQYF.

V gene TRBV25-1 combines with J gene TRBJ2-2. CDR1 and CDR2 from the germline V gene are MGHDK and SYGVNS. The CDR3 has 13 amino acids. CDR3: CASTPVIAGKLFF.

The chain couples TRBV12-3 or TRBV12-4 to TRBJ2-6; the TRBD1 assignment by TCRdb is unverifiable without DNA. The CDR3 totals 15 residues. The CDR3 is CASSPGGHGANVLTF.

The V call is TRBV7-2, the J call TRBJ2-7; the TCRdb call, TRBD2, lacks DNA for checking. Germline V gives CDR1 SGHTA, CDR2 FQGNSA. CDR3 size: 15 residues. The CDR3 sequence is CASSPGLPALYEQYF.

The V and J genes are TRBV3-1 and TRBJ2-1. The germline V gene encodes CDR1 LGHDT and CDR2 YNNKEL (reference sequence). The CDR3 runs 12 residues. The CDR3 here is CASSQRLNEQFF.